The 20 T cell receptor beta chains reported below all come from one sample, sequenced in a study of cytomegalovirus exposure and HLA in healthy donors. PCR primers comprised 60 Vbeta and 13 Jbeta primers. Profiled with immunoSEQ multiplex PCR; TCRdb holds only in-frame clones, not every one. The data include about 65,000 clones; the top ten clones carry roughly 15%. Sequenced material: PBMCs. The receptors come from a boy between 10 and 17 years old in good health and CMV-seronegative.

The rearrangement uses TRBV29-1 and TRBJ1-3; perhaps TRBD1 as D (6 bases). The germline gives CDR1 SQVTM, CDR2 ANQGSEA. This CDR3 contains 13 residues. The germline V and J ends were trimmed by 6 bases and 1 base, with 10 bases remaining between them. The CDR3 bases are TGCAGCGTGACAGGAATTTCTGGAAACACCATATATTTT. Translation: CSVTGISGNTIYF. The complete variable domain, with remaining parts taken from reference TRBV29-1 and TRBJ1-3, reads SAVISQKPSRDICQRGTSLTIQCQVDSQVTMMFWYRQQPGQSLTLIATANQGSEATYESGFVIDKFPISRPNLTFSTLTVSNMSPEDSSIYLCSVTGISGNTIYFGEGSWLTVV.

CDR3 protein: CASSPQTGTNTEAFF. CDR3 bases: TGTGCCAGCAGCCCCCAAACAGGGACCAACACTGAAGCTTTCTTT. The chain links TRBV5-4 to TRBJ1-1, with a tentative D call TRBD1 (6 bases). Looked up from germline, CDR1 is SGHNT and CDR2 is YYREEE (reference sequence). This CDR3 is built from 15 residues. With 4 bases removed from V and 2 bases from J, the gap between germline ends came to 15 bases.

The genes are TRBV19 and TRBJ2-1, with TRBD2 as a possible D gene (6 bases). V lost 5 bases to trimming and J lost 3 bases, with 11 bases between them. There are 14 residues in the CDR3. Germline CDR1 reads LNHDA; CDR2 reads SQIVND (reference sequence). CDR3 sequence: CASSEGGDYNEQFF. The CDR3 DNA reads TGTGCCAGTAGTGAAGGAGGGGACTACAATGAGCAGTTCTTC.

V usage is TRBV13 and J usage is TRBJ2-2, with 7 bases that match TRBD1. The germline V gene has CDR1 PRHDT and CDR2 FYEKMQ (reference sequence). The ends lost 4 bases at V and 5 bases at J; junction bases unmatched: 10. The CDR3 is made up of 16 amino acids. CDR3 in DNA: TGTGCCAGCAGCTCACGACAGGGTAGTATAACCGGGGAGCTGTTTTTT. Its protein is CASSSRQGSITGELFF.

This clone shows up as medium-sized by frequency. V and J are TRBV4-2 and TRBJ2-7, with D possibly matching TRBD2 (6 bases). Trimming took 0 bases from V and 1 from J, leaving 13 bases between them. Germline loops: CDR1 LGHNA, CDR2 YNFKEQ. The CDR3 length is 16 residues. CDR3: CASSQEEGPGSYEQYF. The CDR3, as DNA: TGTGCCAGCAGCCAAGAGGAGGGACCTGGGTCCTACGAGCAGTACTTC.

The rearrangement uses TRBV7-2 and TRBJ1-5; 7 bases map to TRBD1. CDR1 is SGHTA, CDR2 FQGNSA, per germline. The CDR3 is 16 amino acids. J was trimmed by 1 base and V by 3 bases; bases with no gene match: 6. The chain's CDR3 is CASSLGTAFSNQPQHF. The CDR3 coding sequence is TGTGCCAGCAGCTTGGGGACAGCTTTCAGCAATCAGCCCCAGCATTTT.

The chain employs TRBV19 and TRBJ1-5; maybe TRBD1 (5 bases). Trimming left V 2 bases short and J 0 bases short, with 8 bases between. This CDR3 region has 15 residues. The germline V gene encodes CDR1 LNHDA and CDR2 SQIVND (reference sequence). The CDR3 DNA follows: TGTGCCAGTAGTATACAGGGTTTTAGCAATCAGCCCCAGCATTTT. It translates to CASSIQGFSNQPQHF.

The rearrangement uses TRBV11-2 and TRBJ1-2, with D uncertain. The CDR3 has 13 residues. V was cut by 2 bases and J by 0 bases, with 4 bases left in between. The germline V gene has CDR1 SGHAT and CDR2 FQNNGV. Here the CDR3 reads CASSLNSNYGYTF. The CDR3 bases are TGTGCCAGCAGCTTAAACTCTAACTATGGCTACACCTTC. The variable domain in full, with the rest retrieved from reference TRBV11-2 and TRBJ1-2, is EAGVAQSPRYKIIEKRQSVAFWCNPISGHATLYWYQQILGQGPKLLIQFQNNGVVDDSQLPKDRFSAERLKGVDSTLKIQPAKLEDSAVYLCASSLNSNYGYTFGSGTRLTVV.

CDR3 sequence: CASSPGGYPEAFF. The CDR3 DNA reads as TGTGCCAGCTCACCAGGAGGTTACCCCGAAGCTTTCTTT. The chain combines TRBV18 with TRBJ1-1; no clear D gene. Germline values: CDR1 KGHSH, CDR2 LQKENI. Trimming took off 2 bases at V and 8 bases at J, with 12 bases between the two ends. The CDR3 totals 13 residues.

The J gene is TRBJ1-5, the V gene TRBV4-1; 7 nucleotides agree with TRBD1. The CDR3 contains 16 residues. The V and J ends lost 1 base and 3 bases, in that order; junction bases with no gene match: 6. The germline CDR1 and CDR2 sequences are MGHRA and YSYEKL. CDR3 bases: TGCGCCAGCAGCCAAGTTAAGGGACAGAACAATCAGCCCCAGCATTTT. Its protein product is CASSQVKGQNNQPQHF.

The rearrangement uses TRBV5-6 and TRBJ2-5; D perhaps matches TRBD2 (6 bases). The CDR3 is 12 residues long. CDR1 and CDR2 (germline): SGHDT, YYEEEE. Between the trimmed V and J ends, which lost 3 bases and 11 bases, there was a span of 14 bases. The CDR3 spells CASSSPSAGQYF. For the CDR3, the DNA is TGTGCCAGCAGCTCCCCCAGTGCGGGGCAGTACTTC.

The chain carries TRBV7-8 and TRBJ2-5; D call uncertain. This CDR3 region has 13 residues. The V gene's germline CDR1 is SGHVS and CDR2 FQNEAQ. V gave up 5 bases and J gave up 3 bases, with 10 bases separating them. The CDR3 sequence: CASSTFLEETQYF. The CDR3 coding sequence is TGTGCCAGCAGCACCTTCTTAGAAGAGACCCAGTACTTC.

This chain joins TRBV18 and TRBJ2-2; D remains unclear. Deletions cut 3 bases from V and 6 bases from J, with 11 bases between. The CDR3 length is 14 residues. CDR1 and CDR2 from the germline V gene are KGHSH and LQKENI. The CDR3 bases are TGTGCCAGCTCACCGTCGTTCACAGCCGGGGAGCTGTTTTTT. Encoded protein: CASSPSFTAGELFF.

The CDR3 coding sequence is TGTGCCTGGACGGTTAGCGGGGAAGAGACCCAGTACTTC. Its translation: CAWTVSGEETQYF. The chain has TRBV30 and TRBJ2-5, with 8 nucleotides matching TRBD2. Trimming removed 4 bases from V and 3 bases from J; junction bases left unmatched: 4. The CDR3 contains 13 residues. Germline CDR1 is GTSNPN and CDR2 is SVGIG (reference sequence).

The gene calls are TRBV5-1 and TRBJ1-5; D possibly corresponds to TRBD1 (6 bases). Trimming took 0 bases from V and 4 from J, leaving 14 bases between them. Germline V gene data show CDR1 as SGHRS and CDR2 as YFSETQ. The CDR3 is 16 amino acids. CDR3 DNA: TGCGCCAGCAGCTTGGGAGACAGGATTCCTAATCAGCCCCAGCATTTT. It encodes CASSLGDRIPNQPQHF. The full variable domain, completed using reference TRBV5-1 and TRBJ1-5, is KAGVTQTPRYLIKTRGQQVTLSCSPISGHRSVSWYQQTPGQGLQFLFEYFSETQRNKGNFPGRFSGRQFSNSRSEMNVSTLELGDSALYLCASSLGDRIPNQPQHFGDGTRLSIL.

The gene calls are TRBV7-2 and TRBJ2-7; D may be TRBD1 (6 bases). The V gene lost 5 bases and the J gene lost 1 base, with 9 bases spanning the gap. Germline CDR1 and CDR2: SGHTA and FQGNSA. The CDR3 covers 13 residues. The CDR3 DNA reads as TGTGCCAGCAGCCCGGACAGTTCCTACGAGCAGTACTTC. This translates into CASSPDSSYEQYF.

The V and J genes are TRBV5-1 and TRBJ1-2; a weak D match, TRBD1 (6 bases). Trimming took off 4 bases at V and 0 bases at J, with 19 bases between the two ends. CDR1 is SGHRS, CDR2 YFSETQ, per germline. The CDR3 runs to 17 residues. The CDR3 sequence: CASSPGGASSTNYGYTF. For the CDR3, the DNA is TGCGCCAGCAGCCCGGGGGGGGCGTCATCGACTAACTATGGCTACACCTTC. Using reference TRBV5-1 and TRBJ1-2 for the parts outside the CDR3, the full variable domain is KAGVTQTPRYLIKTRGQQVTLSCSPISGHRSVSWYQQTPGQGLQFLFEYFSETQRNKGNFPGRFSGRQFSNSRSEMNVSTLELGDSALYLCASSPGGASSTNYGYTFGSGTRLTVV.

The J gene is TRBJ2-7, the V gene TRBV25-1; tentatively, D is TRBD1 (6 bases). This CDR3 spans 15 amino acids. Deletions cut 9 bases from V and 0 bases from J, with 18 bases between. Looked up from germline, CDR1 is MGHDK and CDR2 is SYGVNS. The CDR3 region has the DNA TGTGCCAGGAACAACAGGGTTAGGTACTCCTACGAGCAGTACTTC. Protein product: CARNNRVRYSYEQYF.

The rearrangement links TRBV5-1 to TRBJ2-4; the match to TRBD2 covers 8 bases. J gave up 7 bases and V 0 bases, and 3 bases lay outside the gene matches. The CDR3 covers 14 residues. Germline CDR1 and CDR2: SGHRS and YFSETQ. CDR3 amino acids: CASSLDSGGNIQYF. In nucleotides, the CDR3 is TGCGCCAGCAGCTTGGATTCGGGGGGGAACATTCAGTACTTC.

The J gene is TRBJ1-1, the V gene TRBV30; D might be TRBD1 (5 bases). Germline-derived CDR1 and CDR2 are GTSNPN and SVGIG (reference sequence). The CDR3 is made up of 12 amino acids. Trimming removed 3 bases from V and 6 bases from J, with 11 bases in between. The CDR3 reads CAWRQAQAEAFF. The DNA for the CDR3 is TGTGCCTGGAGACAGGCCCAAGCTGAAGCTTTCTTT.